The 21 T cell receptor beta chains below all came from one sample that was sequenced in a study of response to subunit inactivated influenza vaccine. From the RT-PCR reads, TCRdb called clonotypes with MiXCR, one entry per CDR3 protein. Seen here are about 310,000 distinct CDR3 sequences, 21% observed once, and the top ten hold roughly a tenth. Sample: PBMCs from blood, taken around 22 months after vaccination. The receptor source for this set is a man aged 50 to 69 who received an inactivated influenza vaccine.

This clonotype came up a few times. This chain connects TRBV27 to TRBJ1-6; the match to TRBD1 covers 7 bases. CDR3 length equals 18 residues. V lost 8 bases, J lost 0 bases, and 13 bases stayed unmatched. CDR1 and CDR2 (germline): MNHEY, SMNVEV (reference sequence). As DNA, the CDR3 is TGTGCCAGCGCCCCCGGTTCAGGGGGAAGCTCCTATAATTCACCCCTCCACTTT. This codes for CASAPGSGGSSYNSPLHF.

CDR3 in amino acids: CASSVGTTRSYNEQFF. The CDR3 coding sequence is TGTGCCAGCAGCGTAGGAACAACTAGATCCTACAATGAGCAGTTCTTC. The V gene is TRBV9, the J gene TRBJ2-1, with TRBD2 as a possible D gene (5 bases). The CDR3 totals 16 residues. Trimming removed 0 bases from V and 1 base from J, with 11 bases in between. Germline CDR1 SGDLS, CDR2 YYNGEE.

This clonotype turned up a few times. The junction and the germline gene differ at one end; a read error may be behind it. The chain is built from TRBV20-1 and TRBJ1-6; D may be TRBD1 (6 bases). The CDR3 length is 13 residues. Germline V gives CDR1 DFQATT, CDR2 SNEGSKA (reference sequence). CDR3 protein: CSARDRMGSPLHF. The CDR3 nucleotides read TGCAGTGCCAGAGACAGGATGGGTTCACCCCTCCACTTT.

The chain couples TRBV19 to TRBJ2-7, with a weak D call TRBD1 (6 bases). The germline gives CDR1 LNHDA, CDR2 SQIVND (reference sequence). With 3 bases removed from V and 4 bases from J, the gap between germline ends came to 13 bases. The CDR3 runs 14 residues. The CDR3 DNA follows: TGTGCCAGTAGTATCACAGGGTCGAGTTACGAGCAGTACTTC. Translating it yields CASSITGSSYEQYF.

The rearrangement uses TRBV7-2 and TRBJ1-2; weak D call: TRBD1 (6 bases). The V gene's germline CDR1 is SGHTA and CDR2 FQGNSA. This CDR3 is 15 amino acids long. The V end was cut by 4 bases, the J end by 4 bases, with 16 bases between. The chain's CDR3 is CASSSGQPGAYGYTF. CDR3 DNA sequence: TGTGCCAGCAGCTCCGGACAGCCGGGAGCCTATGGCTACACCTTC.

The chain joins TRBV6-2 or TRBV6-3 to TRBJ1-6, with D tentatively TRBD1 (5 bases). The V end lost 2 bases, the J end lost 7 bases, and 12 bases lay between the germline ends. This CDR3 spans 15 amino acids. Looked up from germline, CDR1 is MNHEY and CDR2 is SVGEGT. For the CDR3, the DNA is TGTGCCAGCAGTTACGCGGGACTAGGGAATTCACCCCTCCACTTT. It translates to CASSYAGLGNSPLHF.

The rearrangement links TRBV7-9 to TRBJ1-4, with D possibly matching TRBD1 (6 bases). Germline values: CDR1 SEHNR, CDR2 FQNEAQ (reference sequence). Trimming took 5 bases from V and 8 from J, leaving 12 bases between them. The CDR3 is made up of 13 amino acids. CDR3 DNA: TGTGCCAGCAGCCTCGACAGGTTGGAAAAACTGTTTTTT. Residues: CASSLDRLEKLFF.

This clonotype was seen ten or more times. This sequence joins TRBV20-1 and TRBJ2-5, with D perhaps TRBD1 (5 bases). The germline V gene has CDR1 DFQATT and CDR2 SNEGSKA (reference sequence). The CDR3 length is 16 residues. V lost 5 bases and J lost 0, with 19 bases in between. Written as DNA, the CDR3 is TGCAGTGCTCCAGGACCTCTCAGGGCCTACCAAGAGACCCAGTACTTC. Translation: CSAPGPLRAYQETQYF.

The gene calls are TRBV20-1 and TRBJ1-2; 7 bases map to TRBD1. The V gene's germline CDR1 is DFQATT and CDR2 SNEGSKA (reference sequence). Trimming removed 5 bases from V and 4 bases from J; junction bases left unmatched: 7. The CDR3 contains 13 residues. The CDR3 sequence is CSADGTAGYGYTF. CDR3 nucleotide sequence: TGCAGTGCTGACGGGACAGCCGGCTATGGCTACACCTTC.

This clonotype was detected only a few times. J is TRBJ1-2 and V is TRBV12-3 or TRBV12-4; 7 bases are a match to TRBD1. CDR3 size: 12 residues. V dropped 5 bases and J dropped 6; count of bases not matched to a gene: 3. The CDR3 here is CASSPGGHGYTF. CDR3 DNA: TGTGCCAGCAGTCCAGGGGGGCATGGCTACACCTTC.

V and J are TRBV12-3 or TRBV12-4 and TRBJ2-1; 7 bases line up with TRBD2. The CDR3 sequence is 15 residues long. The V and J ends lost 2 bases and 6 bases, in that order; junction bases with no gene match: 7. This chain's CDR3 is CASSLMAGVVNEQFF. The CDR3 region has the DNA TGTGCCAGCAGTTTAATGGCGGGAGTGGTCAATGAGCAGTTCTTC.

This clonotype was seen many times. The chain joins TRBV20-1 to TRBJ1-5, with TRBD1 identical over 7 bases. The CDR3 contains 18 residues. Per the germline V gene, CDR1 is DFQATT and CDR2 is SNEGSKA (reference sequence). V lost 0 bases and J lost 0; bases outside the gene matches: 11. Here the CDR3 reads CSARDRDRYYYSNQPQHF. In DNA form, the CDR3 reads TGCAGTGCTAGAGATAGGGACAGATACTATTATAGCAATCAGCCCCAGCATTTT.

The chain links TRBV28 to TRBJ1-5; D remains ambiguous. In germline, CDR1 is MDHEN, CDR2 SYDVKM. V was pared by 3 bases and J by 3 bases, with 9 bases between. The CDR3 covers 14 residues. CDR3 residues: CASSFSAHNQPQHF. The DNA for the CDR3 is TGTGCCAGCAGTTTCTCAGCGCACAATCAGCCCCAGCATTTT.

This chain uses TRBV20-1 with TRBJ1-2; D is possibly TRBD1 (5 bases). Trimming removed 5 bases at V and 0 bases at J, with 7 bases between. The CDR3 extends over 12 amino acids. The germline V gene has CDR1 DFQATT and CDR2 SNEGSKA (reference sequence). In DNA form, the CDR3 reads TGCAGTGCTGGGACCACTAACTATGGCTACACCTTC. Translation: CSAGTTNYGYTF.

This clonotype was seen a handful of times. This chain joins TRBV27 and TRBJ1-5; the D gene is possibly TRBD1 (5 bases). In germline, CDR1 is MNHEY, CDR2 SMNVEV (reference sequence). The CDR3 extends over 15 amino acids. V lost 5 bases, J lost 1 base, and 12 bases lay in between. The CDR3 sequence is CASSQGSSSNQPQHF. The CDR3 nucleotides are TGTGCCAGCAGTCAGGGCAGTTCGAGCAATCAGCCCCAGCATTTT.

The J gene is TRBJ2-7, the V gene TRBV11-1; tentative D call: TRBD1 (5 bases). Germline loops: CDR1 SGHAT, CDR2 FQDESV (reference sequence). The CDR3 spans 15 residues. The germline V and J ends were trimmed by 0 bases and 2 bases, with 11 bases remaining between them. The CDR3 DNA is TGTGCCAGCAGCTTAGCGTCTGCAGGGACCTACGAGCAGTACTTC. Translating it yields CASSLASAGTYEQYF.

This CDR3 reads CASGCLNTDTQYF. The CDR3 DNA reads as TGCGCCAGCGGTTGTCTTAACACAGATACGCAGTATTTT. The J gene is TRBJ2-3, the V gene TRBV10-1; D not resolved. V dropped 8 bases and J dropped 2 bases, with 11 bases sitting between them. Per germline, CDR1 WNHNN and CDR2 SYGVQD (reference sequence). The CDR3 is 13 amino acids.

The chain couples TRBV4-1 to TRBJ2-1, with TRBD2 identical over 9 bases. This CDR3 has 19 residues. J gave up 0 bases and V 0 bases, and 9 bases lay outside the gene matches. Germline CDR1 reads MGHRA; CDR2 reads YSYEKL. In DNA, the CDR3 is TGCGCCAGCAGCCAAGATCGTGGTAGCGGGGGAGTCTCCTACAATGAGCAGTTCTTC. Residues: CASSQDRGSGGVSYNEQFF.

This clonotype showed up many times. CDR3 DNA: TGCAGTGCTAGACCGGGCAGTCACTATAATTCACCCCTCCACTTT. It specifies CSARPGSHYNSPLHF. The chain recombines TRBV20-1 with TRBJ1-6, with no clear D. The germline gives CDR1 DFQATT, CDR2 SNEGSKA (reference sequence). V lost 2 bases and J 3 bases, leaving 11 bases between the germline ends. There are 15 residues in the CDR3.

The V call is TRBV7-2, the J call TRBJ1-5; D is unclear. The CDR3 spans 16 residues. V was trimmed by 2 bases and J by 0 bases, leaving 11 bases between them. The V gene's germline CDR1 is SGHTA and CDR2 FQGNSA. The CDR3 bases are TGTGCCAGCAGCTTAAGGGCCGATTATAGCAATCAGCCCCAGCATTTT. This translates into CASSLRADYSNQPQHF.

J is TRBJ2-2 and V is TRBV30; TRBD2 might be the D (6 bases). The CDR3 covers 18 residues. Germline V gene data show CDR1 as GTSNPN and CDR2 as SVGIG (reference sequence). V lost 2 bases and J lost 5, with 24 bases in between. The CDR3 bases are TGTGCCTGGAGTAGTGGAGCTGCGGGGTCGTATGGGACCGGGGAGCTGTTTTTT. This encodes CAWSSGAAGSYGTGELFF.